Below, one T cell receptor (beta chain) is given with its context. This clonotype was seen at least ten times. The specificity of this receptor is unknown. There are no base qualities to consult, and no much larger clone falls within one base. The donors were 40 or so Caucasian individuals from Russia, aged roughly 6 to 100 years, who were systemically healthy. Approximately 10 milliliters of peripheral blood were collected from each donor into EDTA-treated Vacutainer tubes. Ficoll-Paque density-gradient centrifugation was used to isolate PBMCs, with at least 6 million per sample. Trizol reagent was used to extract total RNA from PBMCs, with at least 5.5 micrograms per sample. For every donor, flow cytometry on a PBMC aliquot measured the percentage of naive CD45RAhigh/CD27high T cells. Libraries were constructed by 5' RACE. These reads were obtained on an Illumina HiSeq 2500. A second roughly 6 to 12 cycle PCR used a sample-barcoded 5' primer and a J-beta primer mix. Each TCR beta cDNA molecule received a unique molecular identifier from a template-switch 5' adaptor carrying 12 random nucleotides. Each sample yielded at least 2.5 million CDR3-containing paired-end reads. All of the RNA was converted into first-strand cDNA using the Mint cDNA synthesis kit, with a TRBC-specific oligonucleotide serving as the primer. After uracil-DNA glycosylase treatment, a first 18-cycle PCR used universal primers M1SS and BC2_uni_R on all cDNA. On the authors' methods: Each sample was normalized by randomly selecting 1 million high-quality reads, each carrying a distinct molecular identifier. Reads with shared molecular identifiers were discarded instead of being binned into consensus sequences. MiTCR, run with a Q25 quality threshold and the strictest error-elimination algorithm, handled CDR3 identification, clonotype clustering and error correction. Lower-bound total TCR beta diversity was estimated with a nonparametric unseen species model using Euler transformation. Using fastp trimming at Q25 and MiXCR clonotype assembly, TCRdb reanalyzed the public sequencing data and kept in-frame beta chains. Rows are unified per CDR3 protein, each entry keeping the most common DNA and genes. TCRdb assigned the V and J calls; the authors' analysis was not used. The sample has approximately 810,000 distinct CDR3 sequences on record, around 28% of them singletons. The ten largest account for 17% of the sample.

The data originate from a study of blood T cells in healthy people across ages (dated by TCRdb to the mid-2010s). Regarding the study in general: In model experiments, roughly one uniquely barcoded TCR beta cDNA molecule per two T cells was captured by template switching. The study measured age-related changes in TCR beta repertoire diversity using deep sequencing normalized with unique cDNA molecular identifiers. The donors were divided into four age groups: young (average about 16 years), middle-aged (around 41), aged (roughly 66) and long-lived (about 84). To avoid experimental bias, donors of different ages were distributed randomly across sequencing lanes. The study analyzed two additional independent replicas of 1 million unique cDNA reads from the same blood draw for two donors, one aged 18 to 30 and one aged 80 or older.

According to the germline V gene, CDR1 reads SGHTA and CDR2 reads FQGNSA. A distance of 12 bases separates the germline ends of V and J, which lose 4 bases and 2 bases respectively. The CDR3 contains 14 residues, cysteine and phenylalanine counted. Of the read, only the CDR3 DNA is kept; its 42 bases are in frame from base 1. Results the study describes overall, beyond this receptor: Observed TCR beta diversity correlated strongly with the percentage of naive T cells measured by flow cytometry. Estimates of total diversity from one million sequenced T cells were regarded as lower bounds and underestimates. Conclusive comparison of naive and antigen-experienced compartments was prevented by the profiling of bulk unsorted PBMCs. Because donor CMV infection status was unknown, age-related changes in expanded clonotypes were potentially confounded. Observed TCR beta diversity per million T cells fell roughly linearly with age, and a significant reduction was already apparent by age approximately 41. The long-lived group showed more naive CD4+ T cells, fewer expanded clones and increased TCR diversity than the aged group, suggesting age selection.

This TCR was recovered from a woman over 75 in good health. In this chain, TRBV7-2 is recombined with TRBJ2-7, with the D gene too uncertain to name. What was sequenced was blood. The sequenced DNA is TGTGCCAGCAGCTCCCAGTCGGGTGCCTACGAGCAGTACTTC. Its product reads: CASSSQSGAYEQYF. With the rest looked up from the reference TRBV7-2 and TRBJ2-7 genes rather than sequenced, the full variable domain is GAGVSQSPSNKVTEKGKDVELRCDPISGHTALYWYRQSLGQGLEFLIYFQGNSAPDKSGLPSDRFSAERTGGSVSTLTIQRTQQEDSAVYLCASSSQSGAYEQYFGPGTRLTVT.